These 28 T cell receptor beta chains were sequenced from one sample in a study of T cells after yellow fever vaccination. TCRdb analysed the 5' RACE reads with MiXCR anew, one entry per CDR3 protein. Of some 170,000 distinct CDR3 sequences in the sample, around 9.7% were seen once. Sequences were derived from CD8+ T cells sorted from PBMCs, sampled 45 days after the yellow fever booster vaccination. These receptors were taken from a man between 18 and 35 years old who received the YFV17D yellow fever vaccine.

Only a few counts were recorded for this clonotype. In DNA, the CDR3 is TGTGCCAGCAGCTCCCCCGGCTTGGTCAGGGGGCGTGAACAGTTCTTC. Translated: CASSSPGLVRGREQFF. V and J are TRBV7-2 and TRBJ2-1; 8 nucleotides match TRBD1. There are 16 residues in the CDR3. V dropped 4 bases and J dropped 13; count of bases not matched to a gene: 18. The germline V gene encodes CDR1 SGHTA and CDR2 FQGNSA.

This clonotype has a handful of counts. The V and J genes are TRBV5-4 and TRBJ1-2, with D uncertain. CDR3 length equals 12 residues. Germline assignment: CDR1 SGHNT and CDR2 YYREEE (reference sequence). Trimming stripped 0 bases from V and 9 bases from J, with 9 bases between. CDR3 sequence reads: CASSLEEASYTF. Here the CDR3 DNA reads TGTGCCAGCAGCTTGGAGGAGGCAAGCTACACCTTC. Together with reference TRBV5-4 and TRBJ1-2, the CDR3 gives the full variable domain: ETGVTQSPTHLIKTRGQQVTLRCSSQSGHNTVSWYQQALGQGPQFIFQYYREEENGRGNFPPRFSGLQFPNYSSELNVNALELDDSALYLCASSLEEASYTFGSGTRLTVV.

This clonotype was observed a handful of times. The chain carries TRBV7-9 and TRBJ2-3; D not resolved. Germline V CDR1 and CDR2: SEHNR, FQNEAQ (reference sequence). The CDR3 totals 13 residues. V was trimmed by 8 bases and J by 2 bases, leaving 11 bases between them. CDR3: CASRATTTDTQYF. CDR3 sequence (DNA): TGTGCCAGCCGGGCAACTACCACAGATACGCAGTATTTT.

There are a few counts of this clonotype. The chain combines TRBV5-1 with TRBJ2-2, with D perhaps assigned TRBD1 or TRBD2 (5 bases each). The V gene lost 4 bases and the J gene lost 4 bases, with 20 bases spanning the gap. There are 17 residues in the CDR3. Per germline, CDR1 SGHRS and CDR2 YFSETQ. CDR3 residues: CASSPSALRGITGELFF. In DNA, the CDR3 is TGCGCCAGCAGCCCCAGCGCACTCCGGGGCATCACCGGGGAGCTGTTTTTT.

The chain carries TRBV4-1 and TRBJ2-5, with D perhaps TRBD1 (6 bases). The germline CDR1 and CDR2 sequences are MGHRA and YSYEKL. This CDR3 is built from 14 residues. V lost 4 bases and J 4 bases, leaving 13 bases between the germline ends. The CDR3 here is CASSREGTRETQYF. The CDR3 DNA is TGCGCCAGCAGCCGAGAAGGGACAAGAGAGACCCAGTACTTC.

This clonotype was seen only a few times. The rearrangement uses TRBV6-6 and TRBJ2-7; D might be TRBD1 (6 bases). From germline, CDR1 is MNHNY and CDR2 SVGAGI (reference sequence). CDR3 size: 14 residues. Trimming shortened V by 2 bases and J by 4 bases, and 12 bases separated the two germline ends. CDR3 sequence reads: CASSYGQGMYEQYF. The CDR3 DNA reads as TGTGCCAGCAGTTACGGGCAGGGGATGTACGAGCAGTACTTC.

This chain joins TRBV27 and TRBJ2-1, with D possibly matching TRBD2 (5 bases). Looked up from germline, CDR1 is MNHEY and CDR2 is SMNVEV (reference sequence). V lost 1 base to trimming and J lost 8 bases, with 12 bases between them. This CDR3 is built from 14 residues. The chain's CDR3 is CASSLFAGSDEQFF. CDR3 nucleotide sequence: TGTGCCAGCAGTTTATTCGCGGGTTCAGATGAGCAGTTCTTC.

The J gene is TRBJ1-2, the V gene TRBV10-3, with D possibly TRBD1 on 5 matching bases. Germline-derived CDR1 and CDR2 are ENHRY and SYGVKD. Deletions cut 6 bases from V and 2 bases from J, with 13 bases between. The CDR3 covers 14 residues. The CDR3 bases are TGTGCCATCAGCTCAGGGAGGGCCAACTATGGCTACACCTTC. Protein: CAISSGRANYGYTF.

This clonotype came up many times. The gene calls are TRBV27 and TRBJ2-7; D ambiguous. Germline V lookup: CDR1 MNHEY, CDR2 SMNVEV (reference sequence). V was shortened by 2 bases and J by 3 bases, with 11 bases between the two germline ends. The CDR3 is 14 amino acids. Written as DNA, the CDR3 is TGTGCCAGCAGTTTAACTTACGGAATCTACGAGCAGTACGTC. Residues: CASSLTYGIYEQYV.

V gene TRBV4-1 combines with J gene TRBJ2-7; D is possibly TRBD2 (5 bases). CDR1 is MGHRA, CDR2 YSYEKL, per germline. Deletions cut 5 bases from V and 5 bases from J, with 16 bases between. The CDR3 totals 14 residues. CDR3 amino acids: CASSGWLDGNEQYF. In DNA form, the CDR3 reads TGCGCCAGCAGCGGTTGGCTAGACGGGAACGAGCAGTACTTC.

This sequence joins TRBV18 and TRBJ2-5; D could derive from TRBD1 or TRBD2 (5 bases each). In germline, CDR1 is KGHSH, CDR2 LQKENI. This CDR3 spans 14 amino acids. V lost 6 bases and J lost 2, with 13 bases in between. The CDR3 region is CASSPGHVQETQYF. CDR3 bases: TGTGCCAGCTCGCCGGGGCACGTTCAAGAGACCCAGTACTTC.

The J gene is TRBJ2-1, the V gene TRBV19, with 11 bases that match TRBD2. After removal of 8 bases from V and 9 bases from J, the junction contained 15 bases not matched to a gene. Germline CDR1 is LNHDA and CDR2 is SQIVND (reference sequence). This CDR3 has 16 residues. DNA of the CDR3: TGTGCCAGTGCCATGTGGGTAGCGGGGGGGCTTGGTGAGCAGTTCTTC. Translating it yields CASAMWVAGGLGEQFF.

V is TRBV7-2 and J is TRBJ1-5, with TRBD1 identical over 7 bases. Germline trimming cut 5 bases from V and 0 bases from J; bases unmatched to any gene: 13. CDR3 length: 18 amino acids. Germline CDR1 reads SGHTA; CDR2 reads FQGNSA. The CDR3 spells CASSPQPPGQYSNQPQHF. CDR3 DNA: TGTGCCAGCAGCCCTCAACCCCCGGGACAGTATAGCAATCAGCCCCAGCATTTT.

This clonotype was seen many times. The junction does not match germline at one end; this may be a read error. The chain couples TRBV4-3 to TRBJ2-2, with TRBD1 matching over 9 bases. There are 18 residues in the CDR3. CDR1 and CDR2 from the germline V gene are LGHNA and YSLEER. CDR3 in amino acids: CASSQKGTGSVNSGELFF. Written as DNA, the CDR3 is TGCGCCAGCAGCCAAAAGGGGACAGGGTCCGTCAACAGCGGGGAGCTGTTTTTT.

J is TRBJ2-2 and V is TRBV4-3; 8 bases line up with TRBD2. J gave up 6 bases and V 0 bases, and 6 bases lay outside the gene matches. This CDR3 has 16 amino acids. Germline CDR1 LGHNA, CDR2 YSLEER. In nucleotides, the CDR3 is TGCGCCAGCAGCCAAGATACGGGGGGGCTTTCCGGGGAGCTGTTTTTT. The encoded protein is CASSQDTGGLSGELFF.

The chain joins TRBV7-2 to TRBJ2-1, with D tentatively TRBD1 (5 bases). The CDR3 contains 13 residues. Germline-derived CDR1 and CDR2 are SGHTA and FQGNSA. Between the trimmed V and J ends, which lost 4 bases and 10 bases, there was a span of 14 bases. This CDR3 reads CASSSGQIDEQFF. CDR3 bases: TGTGCCAGCAGCTCAGGGCAGATCGACGAGCAGTTCTTC.

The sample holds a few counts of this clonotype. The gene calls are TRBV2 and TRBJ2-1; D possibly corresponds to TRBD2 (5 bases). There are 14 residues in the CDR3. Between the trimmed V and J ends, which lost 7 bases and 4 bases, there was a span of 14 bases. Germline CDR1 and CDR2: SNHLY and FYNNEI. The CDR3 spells CASTPGRGYNEQFF. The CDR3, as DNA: TGTGCCAGCACCCCCGGACGAGGGTACAATGAGCAGTTCTTC.

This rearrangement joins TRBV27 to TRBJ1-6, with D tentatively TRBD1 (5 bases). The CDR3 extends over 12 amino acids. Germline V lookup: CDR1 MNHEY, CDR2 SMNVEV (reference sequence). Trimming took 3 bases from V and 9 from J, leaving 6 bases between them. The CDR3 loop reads CASSFGGSPLHF. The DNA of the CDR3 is TGTGCCAGCAGTTTCGGGGGTTCACCCCTCCACTTT.

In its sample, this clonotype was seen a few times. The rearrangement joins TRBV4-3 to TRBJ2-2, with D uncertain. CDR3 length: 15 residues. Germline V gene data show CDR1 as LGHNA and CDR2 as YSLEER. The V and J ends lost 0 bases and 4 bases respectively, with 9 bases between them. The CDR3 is CASSQDGWGTGELFF. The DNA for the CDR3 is TGCGCCAGCAGCCAAGACGGGTGGGGCACCGGGGAGCTGTTTTTT.

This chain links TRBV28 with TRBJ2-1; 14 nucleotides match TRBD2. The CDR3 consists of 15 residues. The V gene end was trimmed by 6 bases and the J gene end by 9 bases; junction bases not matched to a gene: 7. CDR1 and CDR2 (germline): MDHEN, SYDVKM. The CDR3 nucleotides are TGTGCCAGCAGACTGGGACTAGCGGGGGTCGTTGAGCAGTTCTTC. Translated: CASRLGLAGVVEQFF.

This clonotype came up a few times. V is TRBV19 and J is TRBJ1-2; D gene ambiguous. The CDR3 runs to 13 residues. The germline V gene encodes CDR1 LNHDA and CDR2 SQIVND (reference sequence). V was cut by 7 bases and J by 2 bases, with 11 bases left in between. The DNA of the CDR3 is TGTGCCAGTATGGGAGGACGGAACTATGGCTACACCTTC. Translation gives CASMGGRNYGYTF. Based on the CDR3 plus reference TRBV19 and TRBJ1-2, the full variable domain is DGGITQSPKYLFRKEGQNVTLSCEQNLNHDAMYWYRQDPGQGLRLIYYSQIVNDFQKGDIAEGYSVSREKKESFPLTVTSAQKNPTAFYLCASMGGRNYGYTFGSGTRLTVV.

The CDR3 nucleotides are TGTGCCAGCAGCCAAGAGGAATGGGTATCCGGGGAGCTGTTTTTT. It yields the protein CASSQEEWVSGELFF. The chain joins TRBV4-2 to TRBJ2-2; D not resolved. The ends were cut back, 0 bases at V and 6 bases at J, with 11 bases in the middle. The CDR3 runs 15 residues. Germline assignment: CDR1 LGHNA and CDR2 YNFKEQ.

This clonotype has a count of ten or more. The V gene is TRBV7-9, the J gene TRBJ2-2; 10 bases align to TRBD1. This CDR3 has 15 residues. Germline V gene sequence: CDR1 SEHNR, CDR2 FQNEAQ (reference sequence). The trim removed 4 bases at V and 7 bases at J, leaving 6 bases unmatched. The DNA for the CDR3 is TGTGCCAGCAGCTCCGGGACAGGGGACATCGGGGAGCTGTTTTTT. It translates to CASSSGTGDIGELFF.

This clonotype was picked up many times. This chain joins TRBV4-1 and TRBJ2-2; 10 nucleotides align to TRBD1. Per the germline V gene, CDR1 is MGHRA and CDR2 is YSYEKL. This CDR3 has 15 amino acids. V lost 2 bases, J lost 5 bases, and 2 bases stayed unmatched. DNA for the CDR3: TGCGCCAGCAGCCAACCGGGACAGGGGACCGGGGAGCTGTTTTTT. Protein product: CASSQPGQGTGELFF.

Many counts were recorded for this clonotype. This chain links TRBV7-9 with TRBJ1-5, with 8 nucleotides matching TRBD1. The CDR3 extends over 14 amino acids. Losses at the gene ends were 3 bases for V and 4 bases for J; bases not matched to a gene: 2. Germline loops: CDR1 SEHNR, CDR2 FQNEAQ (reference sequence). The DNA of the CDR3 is TGTGCCAGCAGCTTGACAGGGGTAAATCAGCCCCAGCATTTT. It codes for CASSLTGVNQPQHF.

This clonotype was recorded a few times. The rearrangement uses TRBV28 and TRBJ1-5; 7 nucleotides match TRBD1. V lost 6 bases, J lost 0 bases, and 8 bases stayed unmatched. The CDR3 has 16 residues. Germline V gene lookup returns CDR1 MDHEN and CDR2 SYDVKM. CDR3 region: CASRITGVYSNQPQHF. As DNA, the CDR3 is TGTGCCAGCAGAATAACAGGGGTATATAGCAATCAGCCCCAGCATTTT.

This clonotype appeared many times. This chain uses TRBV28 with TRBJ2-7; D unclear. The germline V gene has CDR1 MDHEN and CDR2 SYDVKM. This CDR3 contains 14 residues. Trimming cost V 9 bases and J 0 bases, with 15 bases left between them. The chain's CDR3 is CASVDPNSSYEQYV. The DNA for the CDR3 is TGTGCCAGTGTAGACCCCAACAGCTCCTACGAGCAGTACGTC.

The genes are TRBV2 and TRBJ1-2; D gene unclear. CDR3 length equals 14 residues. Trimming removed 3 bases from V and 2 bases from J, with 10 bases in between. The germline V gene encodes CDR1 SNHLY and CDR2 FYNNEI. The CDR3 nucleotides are TGTGCCAGCAGTGAGGGTGTACGGAACTATGGCTACACCTTC. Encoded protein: CASSEGVRNYGYTF.